Presented here are 18 T cell receptor beta chains from one specimen sequenced in a study of blood T cell repertoires in COVID-19. The table came from immunoSEQ multiplex PCR; TCRdb's copy has only in-frame clones and leaves some out. Here the sample spans 150,000 to 160,000 clones, 80% being singletons. The sequenced sample was peripheral blood. The receptors were sampled from a man in his sixties with acute or convalescent COVID-19.

The V call is TRBV3-1 (or the pseudogene TRBV3-2), the J call TRBJ2-2, with D possibly matching TRBD2 (5 bases). The V gene's germline CDR1 is LGHDT and CDR2 YNNKEL (reference sequence). Trimming shortened V by 8 bases and J by 4 bases, and 14 bases separated the two germline ends. The CDR3 contains 14 residues. Written as DNA, the CDR3 is TGTGCCAGCGCCAGGTTAGCGACCACCGGGGAGCTGTTTTTT. Translated: CASARLATTGELFF.

The V call is TRBV25-1, the J call TRBJ1-2, with a tentative D call TRBD1 (5 bases). The CDR3 is 14 amino acids. Trimming took off 3 bases at V and 8 bases at J, with 16 bases between the two ends. Germline V CDR1 and CDR2: MGHDK, SYGVNS. CDR3 in DNA: TGTGCCAGCAGTGATTTAAGGGGAGGGGACGGCTACACCTTC. As protein: CASSDLRGGDGYTF.

The chain recombines TRBV11-1 with TRBJ2-7; TRBD1 aligns across 12 bases. After removal of 8 bases from V and 7 bases from J, the junction contained 9 bases not matched to a gene. The CDR3 consists of 14 residues. From germline, CDR1 is SGHAT and CDR2 FQDESV (reference sequence). In DNA, the CDR3 is TGTGCCAGCGGACTGGGACAGGGGGCAAATGAGCAGTACTTC. This translates into CASGLGQGANEQYF. The whole variable domain, remainder taken from reference TRBV11-1 and TRBJ2-7, is EAEVAQSPRYKITEKSQAVAFWCDPISGHATLYWYRQILGQGPELLVQFQDESVVDDSQLPKDRFSAERLKGVDSTLKIQPAELGDSAMYLCASGLGQGANEQYFGPGTRLTVT.

The chain couples TRBV5-1 to TRBJ2-5; TRBD1 aligns across 10 bases. V shed 3 bases and J 7 bases; nucleotides not matched to a gene: 6. The CDR3 totals 14 residues. Germline V gene sequence: CDR1 SGHRS, CDR2 YFSETQ. CDR3 sequence (DNA): TGCGCCAGCAGCTGGGGGACAGGGGTTGGGACCCAGTACTTC. Amino acids: CASSWGTGVGTQYF.

The chain has TRBV7-9 and TRBJ2-6; 7 nucleotides align to TRBD2. Trimming at V came to 5 bases and at J to 2 bases, leaving 9 bases not matched to a gene. The CDR3 is 17 residues long. The germline V gene encodes CDR1 SEHNR and CDR2 FQNEAQ (reference sequence). This chain's CDR3 is CASSPTLAGAGANVLTF. The CDR3, as DNA: TGTGCCAGCAGCCCAACGCTGGCGGGGGCTGGGGCCAACGTCCTGACTTTC.

This clone appeared a single time. CDR3: CASSEYGAAFGQYF. For the CDR3, the DNA is TGTGCCAGCAGTGAATATGGGGCGGCCTTCGGGCAGTACTTC. The V call is TRBV25-1, the J call TRBJ2-7, with D possibly matching TRBD1 (5 bases). Trimming left V 0 bases short and J 9 bases short, with 15 bases between. From germline, CDR1 is MGHDK and CDR2 SYGVNS. The CDR3 sequence is 14 residues long.

The gene calls are TRBV7-2 and TRBJ1-2; 8 positions agree with TRBD1. Trimming at V came to 5 bases and at J to 7 bases, leaving 12 bases not matched to a gene. This CDR3 comprises 15 residues. Germline V gives CDR1 SGHTA, CDR2 FQGNSA. CDR3 amino acids: CASSPGPGTGGGYTF. CDR3 nucleotide sequence: TGTGCCAGCAGCCCCGGTCCCGGGACAGGTGGTGGCTACACCTTC. The whole variable domain, filled in from reference TRBV7-2 and TRBJ1-2, reads GAGVSQSPSNKVTEKGKDVELRCDPISGHTALYWYRQSLGQGLEFLIYFQGNSAPDKSGLPSDRFSAERTGGSVSTLTIQRTQQEDSAVYLCASSPGPGTGGGYTFGSGTRLTVV.

V usage is TRBV24-1 and J usage is TRBJ2-5, with 8 nucleotides matching TRBD1. Germline CDR1 is KGHDR and CDR2 is SFDVKD. Trimming cost V 4 bases and J 4 bases; bases outside gene matches: 7. This CDR3 is 15 amino acids long. CDR3 DNA sequence: TGTGCCACCAGTGACCCCCAGGGGGCGAGAGAGACCCAGTACTTC. Translated, it gives CATSDPQGARETQYF.

This clone was observed a few times. Other DNA sequences in this specimen translate into the identical CDR3. The V and J genes are TRBV19 and TRBJ1-1, with 7 bases fitting TRBD1. The CDR3 covers 13 residues. Trimming cost V 4 bases and J 3 bases; bases outside gene matches: 2. The germline V gene has CDR1 LNHDA and CDR2 SQIVND (reference sequence). CDR3 sequence reads: CASSRQGDTEAFF. In nucleotides, the CDR3 is TGTGCCAGTAGTAGACAGGGAGACACTGAAGCTTTCTTT.

The gene calls are TRBV9 and TRBJ2-1; 8 bases match TRBD1. Germline values: CDR1 SGDLS, CDR2 YYNGEE. Trimming at V came to 4 bases and at J to 5 bases, leaving 2 bases not matched to a gene. The CDR3 length is 13 residues. This CDR3 is CASSPDRDNEQFF. The CDR3 DNA is TGTGCCAGCAGCCCGGACAGGGACAATGAGCAGTTCTTC. The entire variable domain, with the rest obtained from reference TRBV9 and TRBJ2-1, is as follows: DSGVTQTPKHLITATGQRVTLRCSPRSGDLSVYWYQQSLDQGLQFLIQYYNGEERAKGNILERFSAQQFPDLHSELNLSSLELGDSALYFCASSPDRDNEQFFGPGTRLTVL.

J is TRBJ2-7 and V is TRBV7-2; tentative D call: TRBD2 (5 bases). This CDR3 comprises 14 residues. Trimming took off 3 bases at V and 0 bases at J, with 9 bases between the two ends. Germline values: CDR1 SGHTA, CDR2 FQGNSA. CDR3 loop: CASSFSASSYEQYF. As DNA, the CDR3 is TGTGCCAGCAGCTTTAGCGCGAGCTCCTACGAGCAGTACTTC.

The chain combines TRBV7-2 with TRBJ2-5; the match to TRBD2 covers 7 bases. The CDR3 contains 14 residues. With 6 bases clipped from V and 1 base from J, the junction kept 5 bases outside the gene matches. Germline V gene data show CDR1 as SGHTA and CDR2 as FQGNSA. DNA for the CDR3: TGTGCCAGCAGGTCCGGGACTACCCAAGAGACCCAGTACTTC. It codes for CASRSGTTQETQYF.

This clone is a singleton in its sample. This chain uses TRBV19 with TRBJ2-5, with D maybe TRBD1 (5 bases). This CDR3 contains 12 residues. Trimming shortened V by 3 bases and J by 5 bases, and 7 bases separated the two germline ends. Germline V gives CDR1 LNHDA, CDR2 SQIVND (reference sequence). DNA for the CDR3: TGTGCCAGTAGTATGGGGCGGGAGACCCAGTACTTC. It yields the protein CASSMGRETQYF.

This clone appeared a few times. The V call is TRBV19, the J call TRBJ1-1; TRBD1 agrees at 11 bases. CDR1 is LNHDA and CDR2 is SQIVND in the germline V gene (reference sequence). V was pared by 6 bases and J by 6 bases, with 6 bases of the junction left unmatched. The CDR3 sequence is 14 residues long. CDR3 bases: TGTGCCAGTAGGGGACAGGGGGGTTTAGCTGAAGCTTTCTTT. Translated: CASRGQGGLAEAFF.

This clone was seen only a few times. The gene calls are TRBV9 and TRBJ1-5; D is uncertain. The CDR3 is 13 amino acids. Germline V CDR1 and CDR2: SGDLS, YYNGEE. V was pared by 0 bases and J by 5 bases, with 6 bases between. CDR3 in DNA: TGTGCCAGCAGCGTAGACACATATCAGCCCCAGCATTTT. Translated: CASSVDTYQPQHF.

In this sample, this clone turned up once. Here the CDR3 reads CASSWGGASQETQYF. Written as DNA, the CDR3 is TGTGCCAGCAGCTGGGGGGGCGCTTCCCAAGAGACCCAGTACTTC. The V and J genes are TRBV5-4 and TRBJ2-5; tentatively, D is TRBD2 (7 bases). Trimming took off 3 bases at V and 1 base at J, with 13 bases between the two ends. This CDR3 is 15 amino acids long. Germline V gene data show CDR1 as SGHNT and CDR2 as YYREEE (reference sequence).

This clone was seen only a few times. The rearrangement links TRBV28 to TRBJ1-6; D is unclear. The germline gives CDR1 MDHEN, CDR2 SYDVKM. Trimming left V 5 bases short and J 7 bases short, with 6 bases between. The CDR3 covers 12 residues. CDR3 loop: CASSEGNSPLHF. CDR3 nucleotides: TGTGCCAGCAGTGAGGGCAATTCACCCCTCCACTTT.

This chain uses TRBV7-8 with TRBJ2-7; maybe TRBD1 (5 bases). In germline, CDR1 is SGHVS, CDR2 FQNEAQ. Trimming left V 1 base short and J 4 bases short, with 14 bases between. CDR3 size: 15 residues. CDR3: CASSLGAVRGYEQYF. The CDR3 bases are TGTGCCAGCAGCTTAGGTGCCGTAAGGGGTTACGAGCAGTACTTC.